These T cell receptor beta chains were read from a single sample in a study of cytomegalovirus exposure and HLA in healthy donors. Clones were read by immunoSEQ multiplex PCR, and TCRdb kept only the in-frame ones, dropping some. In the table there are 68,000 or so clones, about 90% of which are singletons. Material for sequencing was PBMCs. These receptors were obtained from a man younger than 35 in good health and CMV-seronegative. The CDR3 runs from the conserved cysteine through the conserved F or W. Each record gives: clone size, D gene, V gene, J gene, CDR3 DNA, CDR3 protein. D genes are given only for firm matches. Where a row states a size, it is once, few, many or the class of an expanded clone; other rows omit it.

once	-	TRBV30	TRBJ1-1	TGTGCCTGGAGTGTTCGATGGGCCGAAGCTTTCTTT	CAWSVRWAEAFF
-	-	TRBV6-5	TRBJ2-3	TGTGCCAGCAGGTTTATTGGACTCACCACAGATACGCAGTATTTT	CASRFIGLTTDTQYF
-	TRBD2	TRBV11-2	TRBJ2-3	TGTGCCAGCAGCTTAGCGGGCGGGAGGGAAGATACGCAGTATTTT	CASSLAGGREDTQYF
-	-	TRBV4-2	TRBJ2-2	TGTGCCAGCAGCCAAGATGGATGGAGGATGGGGAACGGGGAGCTGTTTTTT	CASSQDGWRMGNGELFF
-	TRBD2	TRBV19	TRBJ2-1	TGTGCCATCGTCGCGGGAGGGATATACAATGAGCAGTTCTTC	CAIVAGGIYNEQFF
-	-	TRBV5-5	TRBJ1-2	TGTGCCAGCTCGCGGGGGGCACTCTTGAACGACTATGGCTACACCTTC	CASSRGALLNDYGYTF
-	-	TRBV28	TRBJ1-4	TGTGCCAGCAGTTTCCCCCAGAATAATGAAAAACTGTTTTTT	CASSFPQNNEKLFF
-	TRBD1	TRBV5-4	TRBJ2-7	TGTGCCAGCAGCCTCTTGACAGGGGAATTTCCGTACGAGCAGTACTTC	CASSLLTGEFPYEQYF
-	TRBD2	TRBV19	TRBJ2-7	TGTGCCAGTAGTATGGGTGCTAGCGGGAGCTACGAGCAGTACTTC	CASSMGASGSYEQYF
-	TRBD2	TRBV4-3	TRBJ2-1	TGCGCCAGCAGCCAGACGGGACTAGGGCATGAGCAGTTCTTC	CASSQTGLGHEQFF
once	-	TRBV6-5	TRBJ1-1	TGTGCCAGCAGTAAACAGGAGAACACTGAAGCTTTCTTT	CASSKQENTEAFF
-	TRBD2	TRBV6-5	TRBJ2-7	TGTGCCAGCAGTTATTTGGCGGGAGGACCTTACGAGCAGTACTTC	CASSYLAGGPYEQYF
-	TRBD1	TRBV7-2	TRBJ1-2	TGTGCCAGCAGCTTAGGCCTGCCTGGACAGGGCAGCGGCTACACCTTC	CASSLGLPGQGSGYTF
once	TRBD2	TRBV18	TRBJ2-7	TGTGCCAGCTCAGCAAAGACTAGCGGGTACTACGAGCAGTACTTC	CASSAKTSGYYEQYF
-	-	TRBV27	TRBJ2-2	TGTGCCAGCACCAAACTCCACAACACCGGGGAGCTGTTTTTT	CASTKLHNTGELFF
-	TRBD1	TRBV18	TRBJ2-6	TGTGCCAGCTCACACAGGGGCGTGGGGGCCAACGTCCTGACTTTC	CASSHRGVGANVLTF
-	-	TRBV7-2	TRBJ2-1	TGTGCCAGCAGCCCTTGGGGACTCCCTAATGAGCAGTTCTTC	CASSPWGLPNEQFF
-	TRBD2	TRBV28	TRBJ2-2	TGTGCCAGCAGGGCGGGAGGGCCCACCGGGGAGCTGTTTTTT	CASRAGGPTGELFF
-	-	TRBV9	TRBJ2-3	TGTGCCAGCAGCGTAAGCGGGCTCCACACAGATACGCAGTATTTT	CASSVSGLHTDTQYF
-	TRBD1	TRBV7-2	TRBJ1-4	TGTGCCAGCAGCTTAACGAGTACAGGGGCTAAAACACCTAATGAAAAACTGTTTTTT	CASSLTSTGAKTPNEKLFF
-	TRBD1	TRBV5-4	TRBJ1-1	TGTGCCAGCAGCTTGGACAGGGGGCAAACTGAAGCTTTCTTT	CASSLDRGQTEAFF
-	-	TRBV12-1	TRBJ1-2	TGTGCCAGCAGCGAAGCCGACAGGGCGGGGGGCTACACCTTC	CASSEADRAGGYTF
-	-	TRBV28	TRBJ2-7	TGTGCCAGCAGTGGCCGCCAAGTCTCCTACGAGCAGTACTTC	CASSGRQVSYEQYF
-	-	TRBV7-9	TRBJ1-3	TGTGCCAGCAGCCCGCATGTGGGCTTAGAAAACACCATATATTTT	CASSPHVGLENTIYF
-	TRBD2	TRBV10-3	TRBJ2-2	TGTGCCATCAACGCGGGAGGCTACACCGGGGAGCTGTTTTTT	CAINAGGYTGELFF
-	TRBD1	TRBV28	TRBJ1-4	TGTGCCAGCAGCCTGACAGGGTTAAGTCTAACTAATGAAAAACTGTTTTTT	CASSLTGLSLTNEKLFF
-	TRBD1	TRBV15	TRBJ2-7	TGTGCCACCAGCACCGACAGGGGTCCCTACGAGCAGTACTTC	CATSTDRGPYEQYF
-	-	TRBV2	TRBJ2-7	TGTGCCAGCAGTGTTCCCGGCTACGAGCAGTACTTC	CASSVPGYEQYF
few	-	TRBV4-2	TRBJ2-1	TGTGCCAGCAGCCAAGAGAGGAATGAGCAGTTCTTC	CASSQERNEQFF
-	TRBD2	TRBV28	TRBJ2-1	TGTGCCAGCAGTCGCCCCTTTTATAGCGGGAGGGCCGGCGATGAGCAGTTCTTC	CASSRPFYSGRAGDEQFF
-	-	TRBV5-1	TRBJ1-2	TGCGCCAGCAGCTTGGCGTCGCCTACGACCCAGAGGGGCTACACCTTC	CASSLASPTTQRGYTF
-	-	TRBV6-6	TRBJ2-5	TGTGCCAGCAGTTACAGCCTAGCACAAGAGACCCAGTACTTC	CASSYSLAQETQYF
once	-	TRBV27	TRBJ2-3	TGTGCCAGCAGTTCCGAGCGTGGGAGAGGCGGCACAGATACGCAGTATTTT	CASSSERGRGGTDTQYF
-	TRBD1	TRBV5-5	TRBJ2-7	TGTGCCAGCAGCTTGGGAATTGGGACAGCCTCCTACGAGCAGTACTTC	CASSLGIGTASYEQYF
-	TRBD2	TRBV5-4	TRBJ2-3	TGTGCCAGCAGCTTCGGACTAGCGGGGGCCACAGATACGCAGTATTTT	CASSFGLAGATDTQYF
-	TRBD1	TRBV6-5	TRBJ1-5	TGTGCCAGTCGGGACAGATATAGCAATCAGCCCCAGCATTTT	CASRDRYSNQPQHF
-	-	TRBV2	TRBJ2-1	TGTGCCAGCCTCGGGGGTTCCTACAATGAGCAGTTCTTC	CASLGGSYNEQFF
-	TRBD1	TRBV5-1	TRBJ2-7	TGCGCCAGCAGCGCCGGACCGGGGACAGGGGGACGCAGCGAGCAGTACTTC	CASSAGPGTGGRSEQYF
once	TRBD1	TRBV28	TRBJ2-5	TGTGCCAGCAGTTTAGGGGACAGGGTAAACCAAGAGACCCAGTACTTC	CASSLGDRVNQETQYF
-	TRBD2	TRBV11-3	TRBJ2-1	TGTGCCAGCAGCTTAGAGACTAGCGGGTACAATGAGCAGTTCTTC	CASSLETSGYNEQFF
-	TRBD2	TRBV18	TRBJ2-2	TGTGCCAGCTCACCGACTAGCGGGAGGAACACCGGGGAGCTGTTTTTT	CASSPTSGRNTGELFF
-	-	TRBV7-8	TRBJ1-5	TGTGCCAGCAGCCCAGGGATTAGCAATCAGCCCCAGCATTTT	CASSPGISNQPQHF
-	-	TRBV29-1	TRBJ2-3	TGCAGCGTTGAAGATCTGGGGCTTCTTAGCACAGATACGCAGTATTTT	CSVEDLGLLSTDTQYF
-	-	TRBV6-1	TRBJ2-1	TGTGCCAGTAGCGGAATCCAGTACAATGAGCAGTTCTTC	CASSGIQYNEQFF
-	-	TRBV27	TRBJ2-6	TGTGCCAGCAGTTTTCTGCAGGGGTCTGGGGCCAACGTCCTGACTTTC	CASSFLQGSGANVLTF
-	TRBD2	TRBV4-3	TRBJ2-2	TGCGCCAGCAGCGGAGCAGGACTAGCGGGAGGGAGGACCGGGGAGCTGTTTTTT	CASSGAGLAGGRTGELFF
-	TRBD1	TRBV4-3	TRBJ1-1	TGCGCCAGCAGCCAAGATCACGCCCCCGGGACAGGATATGAAGCTTTCTTT	CASSQDHAPGTGYEAFF
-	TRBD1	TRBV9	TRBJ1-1	TGTGCCAGCAGCGGCCCAGGTCGGGGTTCAGGGGGTCCGTATTTAAACACTGAAGCTTTCTTT	CASSGPGRGSGGPYLNTEAFF
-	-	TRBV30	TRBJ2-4	TGTGCCTGGAGTGTTGGCACCCAAAACATTCAGTACTTC	CAWSVGTQNIQYF
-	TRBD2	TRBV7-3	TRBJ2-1	TGTGCCAGCAGCTTAACCTTCACTAGCGGCTCCTACAATGAGCAGTTCTTC	CASSLTFTSGSYNEQFF
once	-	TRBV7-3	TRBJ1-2	TGTGCCAGCAGCGAAGGACTTGGATATGGCTACACCTTC	CASSEGLGYGYTF
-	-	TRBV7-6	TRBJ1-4	TGTGCCAGCAGCTTAGCGTCCAGTGCTGAAAAACTGTTTTTT	CASSLASSAEKLFF